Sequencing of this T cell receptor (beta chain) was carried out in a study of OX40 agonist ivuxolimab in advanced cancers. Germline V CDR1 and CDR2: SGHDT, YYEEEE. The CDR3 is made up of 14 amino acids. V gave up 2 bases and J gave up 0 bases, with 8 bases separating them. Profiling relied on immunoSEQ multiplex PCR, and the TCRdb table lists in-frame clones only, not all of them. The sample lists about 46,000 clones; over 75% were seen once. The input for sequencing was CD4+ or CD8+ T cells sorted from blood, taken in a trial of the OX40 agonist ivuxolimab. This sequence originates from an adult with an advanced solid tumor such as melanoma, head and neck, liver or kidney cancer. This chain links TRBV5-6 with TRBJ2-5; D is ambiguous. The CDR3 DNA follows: TGTGCCAGCAGCTTAGACATCCACCAAGAGACCCAGTACTTC. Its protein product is CASSLDIHQETQYF. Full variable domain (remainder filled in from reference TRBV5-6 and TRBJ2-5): DAGVTQSPTHLIKTRGQQVTLRCSPKSGHDTVSWYQQALGQGPQFIFQYYEEEERQRGNFPDRFSGHQFPNYSSELNVNALLLGDSALYLCASSLDIHQETQYFGPGTRLLVL.